A single sample gave rise to the 8 T cell receptor beta chains below, sequenced in a study of blood T cell repertoires in COVID-19. Only in-frame clones appear in the TCRdb table, and some are missing; sequencing was by immunoSEQ multiplex PCR. In the table there are around 250,000 clones, around nine tenths of which are singletons. Material for sequencing was peripheral blood. These TCRs come from a woman aged 60-75 years who had recovered from COVID-19.

This rearrangement joins TRBV14 to TRBJ1-2; 7 bases line up with TRBD1. CDR1 and CDR2 (germline): SGHDN, FVKESK. V lost 0 bases and J lost 5; bases outside the gene matches: 3. This CDR3 comprises 14 residues. The CDR3 is CASSQETGVYGYTF. CDR3 sequence (DNA): TGTGCCAGCAGCCAAGAAACAGGGGTGTATGGCTACACCTTC.

The V call is TRBV4-1, the J call TRBJ1-1; D is possibly TRBD1 (6 bases). CDR1 and CDR2 from the germline V gene are MGHRA and YSYEKL. This CDR3 has 15 residues. Trimming left V 0 bases short and J 6 bases short, with 14 bases between. Here the CDR3 reads CASSQEGALRSEAFF. Here the CDR3 DNA reads TGCGCCAGCAGCCAAGAGGGGGCTTTGAGGTCTGAAGCTTTCTTT.

The gene calls are TRBV6-2 or TRBV6-3 and TRBJ2-5; TRBD2 agrees at 13 bases. The germline V gene encodes CDR1 MNHEY and CDR2 SVGEGT. V lost 4 bases to trimming and J lost 2 bases; unmatched junction nucleotides: 7. The CDR3 totals 17 residues. The CDR3 DNA reads as TGTGCCAGCAGTTCGCTACGACTAGCGGGGGGACAAGAGACCCAGTACTTC. This codes for CASSSLRLAGGQETQYF.

The chain employs TRBV18 and TRBJ1-1; the D gene is possibly TRBD1 (6 bases). The ends were cut back, 2 bases at V and 3 bases at J, with 13 bases in the middle. The germline CDR1 and CDR2 sequences are KGHSH and LQKENI. The CDR3 covers 15 residues. The CDR3 bases are TGTGCCAGCTCACCAAGGGGGTCGAGGGACACTGAAGCTTTCTTT. Protein sequence: CASSPRGSRDTEAFF.

This chain links TRBV18 with TRBJ1-1; TRBD1 aligns across 9 bases. V trimming: 0 bases; J trimming: 3 bases; junction bases outside the gene matches: 8. This CDR3 has 17 amino acids. Germline CDR1 KGHSH, CDR2 LQKENI. This chain's CDR3 is CASSPPSPRQGDTEAFF. CDR3 nucleotide sequence: TGTGCCAGCTCACCACCGAGCCCCCGACAGGGGGACACTGAAGCTTTCTTT.

This chain links TRBV27 with TRBJ1-5; D gene ambiguous. CDR1 and CDR2 (germline): MNHEY, SMNVEV (reference sequence). Trimming cost V 4 bases and J 4 bases, with 5 bases left between them. There are 12 residues in the CDR3. CDR3 loop: CASSYTNQPQHF. The CDR3 DNA reads TGTGCCAGCAGTTATACAAATCAGCCCCAGCATTTT.

This chain connects TRBV4-1 to TRBJ2-1, with 8 nucleotides matching TRBD1. Trimming took 2 bases from V and 4 from J; bases not matched to a gene: 13. This CDR3 region has 18 residues. The germline V gene has CDR1 MGHRA and CDR2 YSYEKL. The CDR3 DNA reads TGCGCCAGCAGCCAAATGGGAGGTACAGGGGGACTGTACAATGAGCAGTTCTTC. Translated, it gives CASSQMGGTGGLYNEQFF.

The chain couples TRBV5-1 to TRBJ2-7, with 8 nucleotides matching TRBD1. The CDR3 runs 14 residues. The ends lost 8 bases at V and 1 base at J; junction bases unmatched: 8. The V gene's germline CDR1 is SGHRS and CDR2 YFSETQ. CDR3 bases: TGCGCCAGTCGCCGGACAGGGTTTTCCTACGAGCAGTACTTC. It encodes CASRRTGFSYEQYF.